Below, one T cell receptor (beta chain) is given with its context. Its target is not known. The PCR employed 60 Vbeta primers together with 13 Jbeta primers. Per the original methods: A follow-up analysis tallied about 80 million unique TCR beta chains, about 10 million shared. Method: immunoSEQ multiplex PCR; TCRdb's copy keeps in-frame clones and lacks some. The V and J calls and the clone size are those of that table, but D and trimming were determined from the DNA. This sample carries 200,000 to 250,000 clones, roughly 80% of them seen once, and the ten largest clones take roughly 3%. This sample is part of a study of cytomegalovirus exposure and HLA in healthy donors. The CDR3 has 14 amino acids. V was pared by 2 bases and J by 6 bases, with 4 bases of the junction left unmatched. CDR1 and CDR2 (germline): SNHLY, FYNNEI. General study findings and limits: A later analysis reportedly identified an Asian-associated ancestry cluster as carrying fewer N-insertions than the roughly 700-donor mean. In the analysis, some V segments, TRBV6-2 and TRBV6-3 included, were excluded as indistinguishable.

The specimen sequenced was PBMCs. This clonotype was obtained from a woman aged 25-40 years in good health and CMV-seronegative. J is TRBJ2-1 and V is TRBV2, with TRBD1 matching over 7 bases. The CDR3 is CASSEQGDGNEQFF. CDR3 DNA sequence: TGTGCCAGCAGTGAACAGGGGGATGGCAATGAGCAGTTCTTC.